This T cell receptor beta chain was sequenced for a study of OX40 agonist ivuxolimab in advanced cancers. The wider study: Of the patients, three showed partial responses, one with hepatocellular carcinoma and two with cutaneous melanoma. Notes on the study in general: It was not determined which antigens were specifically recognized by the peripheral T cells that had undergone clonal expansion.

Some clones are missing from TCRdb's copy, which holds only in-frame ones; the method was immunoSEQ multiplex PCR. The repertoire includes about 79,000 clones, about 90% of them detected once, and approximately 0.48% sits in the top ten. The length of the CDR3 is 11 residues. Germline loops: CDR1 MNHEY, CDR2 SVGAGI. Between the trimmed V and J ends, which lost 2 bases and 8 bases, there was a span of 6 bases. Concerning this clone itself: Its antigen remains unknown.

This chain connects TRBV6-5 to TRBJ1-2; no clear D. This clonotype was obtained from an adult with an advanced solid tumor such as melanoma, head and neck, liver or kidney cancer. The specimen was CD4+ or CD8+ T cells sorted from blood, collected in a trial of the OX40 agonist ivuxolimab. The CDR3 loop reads CASSYEGGYTF. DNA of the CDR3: TGTGCCAGCAGTTACGAGGGAGGCTACACCTTC.